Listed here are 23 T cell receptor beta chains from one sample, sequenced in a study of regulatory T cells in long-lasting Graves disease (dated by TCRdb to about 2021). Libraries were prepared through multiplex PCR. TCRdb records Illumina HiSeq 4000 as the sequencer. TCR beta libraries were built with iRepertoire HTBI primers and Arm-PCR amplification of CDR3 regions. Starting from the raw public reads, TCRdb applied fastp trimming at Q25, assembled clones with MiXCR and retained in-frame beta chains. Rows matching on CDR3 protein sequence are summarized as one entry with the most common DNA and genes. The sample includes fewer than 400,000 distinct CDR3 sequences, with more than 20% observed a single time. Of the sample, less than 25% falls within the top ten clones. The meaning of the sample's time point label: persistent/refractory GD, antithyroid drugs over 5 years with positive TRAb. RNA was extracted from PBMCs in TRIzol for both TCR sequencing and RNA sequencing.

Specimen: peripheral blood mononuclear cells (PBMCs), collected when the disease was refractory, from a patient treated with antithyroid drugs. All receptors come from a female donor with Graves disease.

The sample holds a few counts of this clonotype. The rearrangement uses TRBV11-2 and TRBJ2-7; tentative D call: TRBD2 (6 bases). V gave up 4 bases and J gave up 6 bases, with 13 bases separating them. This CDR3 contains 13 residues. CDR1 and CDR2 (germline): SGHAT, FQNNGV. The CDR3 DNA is TGTGCCAGCAGCTGGGACTCCTCCGGCGAGCAGTACTTC. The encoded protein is CASSWDSSGEQYF.

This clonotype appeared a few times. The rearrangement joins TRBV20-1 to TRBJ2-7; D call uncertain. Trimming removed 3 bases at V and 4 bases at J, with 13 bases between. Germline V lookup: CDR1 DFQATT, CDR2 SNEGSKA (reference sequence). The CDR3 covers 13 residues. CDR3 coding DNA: TGCAGTGCTAGCTCTTGGGGTGGGTACGAGCAGTACTTC. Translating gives CSASSWGGYEQYF.

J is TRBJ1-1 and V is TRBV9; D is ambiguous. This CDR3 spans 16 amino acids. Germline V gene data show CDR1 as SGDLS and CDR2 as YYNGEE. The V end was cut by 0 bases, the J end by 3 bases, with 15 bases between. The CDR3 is CASSVDSGVVDTEAFF. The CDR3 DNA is TGTGCCAGCAGCGTAGATAGCGGCGTCGTTGACACTGAAGCTTTCTTT. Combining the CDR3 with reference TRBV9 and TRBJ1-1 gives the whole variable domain DSGVTQTPKHLITATGQRVTLRCSPRSGDLSVYWYQQSLDQGLQFLIQYYNGEERAKGNILERFSAQQFPDLHSELNLSSLELGDSALYFCASSVDSGVVDTEAFFGQGTRLTVV.

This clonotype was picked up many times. The CDR3 DNA reads as TGTGCCAGCAGCCCAGGGCACGAGACCCAGTACTTC. This gives the protein CASSPGHETQYF. This rearrangement joins TRBV6-2 or TRBV6-3 to TRBJ2-5; possible D gene TRBD1, 5 bases. V shed 6 bases and J shed 5 bases, with 10 bases lying between them. Germline values: CDR1 MNHEY, CDR2 SVGEGT. This CDR3 has 12 residues.

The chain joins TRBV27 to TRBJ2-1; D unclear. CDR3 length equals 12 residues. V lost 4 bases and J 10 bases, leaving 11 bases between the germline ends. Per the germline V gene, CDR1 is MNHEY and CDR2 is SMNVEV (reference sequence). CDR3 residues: CASSSTGWEQFF. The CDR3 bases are TGTGCCAGCAGTTCCACGGGCTGGGAGCAGTTCTTC.

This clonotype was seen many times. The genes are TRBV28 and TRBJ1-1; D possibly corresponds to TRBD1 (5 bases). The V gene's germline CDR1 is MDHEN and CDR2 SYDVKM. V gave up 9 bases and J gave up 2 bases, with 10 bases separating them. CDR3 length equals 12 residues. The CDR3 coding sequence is TGTGCCAGTTGGGGGGTCAACACTGAAGCTTTCTTT. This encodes CASWGVNTEAFF.

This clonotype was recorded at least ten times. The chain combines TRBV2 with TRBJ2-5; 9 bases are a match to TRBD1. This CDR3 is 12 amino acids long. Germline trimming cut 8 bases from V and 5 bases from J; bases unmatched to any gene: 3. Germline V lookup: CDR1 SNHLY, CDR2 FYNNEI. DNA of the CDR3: TGTGCCAGCGGACAGGGGAGGGAGACCCAGTACTTC. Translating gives CASGQGRETQYF.

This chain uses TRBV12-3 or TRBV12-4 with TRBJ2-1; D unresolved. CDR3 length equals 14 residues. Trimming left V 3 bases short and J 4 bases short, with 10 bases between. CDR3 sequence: CASSLSPDYNEQFF. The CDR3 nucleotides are TGTGCCAGCAGTTTGAGTCCCGATTACAATGAGCAGTTCTTC.

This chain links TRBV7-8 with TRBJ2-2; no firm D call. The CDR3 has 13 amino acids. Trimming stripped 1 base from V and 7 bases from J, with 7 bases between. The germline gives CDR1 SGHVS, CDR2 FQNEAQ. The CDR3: CASSLVLYGELFF. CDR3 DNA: TGTGCCAGCAGCTTAGTTCTGTACGGGGAGCTGTTTTTT.

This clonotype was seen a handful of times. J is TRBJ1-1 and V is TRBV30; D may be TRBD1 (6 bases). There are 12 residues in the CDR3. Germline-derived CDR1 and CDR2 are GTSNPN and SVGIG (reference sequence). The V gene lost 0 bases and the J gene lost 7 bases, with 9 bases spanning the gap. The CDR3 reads CAWSVLGGEAFF. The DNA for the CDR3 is TGTGCCTGGAGTGTACTAGGGGGTGAAGCTTTCTTT.

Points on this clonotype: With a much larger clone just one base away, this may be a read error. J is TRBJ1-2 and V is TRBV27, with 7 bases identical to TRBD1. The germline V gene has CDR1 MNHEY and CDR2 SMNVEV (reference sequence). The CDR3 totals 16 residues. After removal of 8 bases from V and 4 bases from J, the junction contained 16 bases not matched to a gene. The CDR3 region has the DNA TGTGCCAGCTGGGGAGGGGGCAGGGGGAATCGCTATGGCTACACCTTC. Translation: CASWGGGRGNRYGYTF.

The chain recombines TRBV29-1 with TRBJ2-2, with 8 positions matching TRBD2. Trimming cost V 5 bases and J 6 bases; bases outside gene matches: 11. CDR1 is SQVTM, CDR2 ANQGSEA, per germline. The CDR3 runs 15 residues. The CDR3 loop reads CSVYTGTRFAGELFF. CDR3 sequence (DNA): TGCAGCGTTTATACCGGGACTAGGTTCGCCGGGGAGCTGTTTTTT.

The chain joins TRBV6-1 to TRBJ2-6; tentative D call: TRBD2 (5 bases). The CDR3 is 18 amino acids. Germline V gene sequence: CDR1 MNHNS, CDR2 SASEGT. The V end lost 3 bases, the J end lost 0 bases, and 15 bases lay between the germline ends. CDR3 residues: CASSDVLGRGSGANVLTF. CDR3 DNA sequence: TGTGCCAGCAGTGATGTCCTAGGACGGGGCTCTGGGGCCAACGTCCTGACTTTC.

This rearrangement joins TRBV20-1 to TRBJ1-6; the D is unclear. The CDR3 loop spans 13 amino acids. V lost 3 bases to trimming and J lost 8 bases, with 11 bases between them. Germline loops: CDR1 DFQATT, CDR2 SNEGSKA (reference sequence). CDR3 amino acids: CSARSLWDSPLHF. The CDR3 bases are TGCAGTGCTAGGTCCCTGTGGGATTCACCCCTCCACTTT.

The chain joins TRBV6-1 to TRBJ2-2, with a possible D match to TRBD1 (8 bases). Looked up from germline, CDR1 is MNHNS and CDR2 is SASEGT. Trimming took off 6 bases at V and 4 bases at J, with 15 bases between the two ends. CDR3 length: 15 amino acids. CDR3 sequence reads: CASREQGGGTGELFF. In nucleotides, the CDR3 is TGTGCCAGCAGAGAACAGGGGGGGGGCACCGGGGAGCTGTTTTTT.

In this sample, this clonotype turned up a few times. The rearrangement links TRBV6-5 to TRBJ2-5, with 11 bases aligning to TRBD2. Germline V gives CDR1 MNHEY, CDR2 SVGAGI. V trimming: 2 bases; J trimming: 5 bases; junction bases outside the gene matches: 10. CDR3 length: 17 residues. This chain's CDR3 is CASSYLSIAGGWETQYF. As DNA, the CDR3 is TGTGCCAGCAGTTACCTCTCAATAGCGGGAGGGTGGGAGACCCAGTACTTC.

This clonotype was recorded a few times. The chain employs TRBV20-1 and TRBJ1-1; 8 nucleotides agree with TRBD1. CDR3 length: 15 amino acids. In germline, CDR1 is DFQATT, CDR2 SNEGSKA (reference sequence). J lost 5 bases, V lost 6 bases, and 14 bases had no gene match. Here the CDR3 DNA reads TGCAGTGCGAATGACGCAGGGGGCAGGAGTACTGAAGCTTTCTTT. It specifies CSANDAGGRSTEAFF.

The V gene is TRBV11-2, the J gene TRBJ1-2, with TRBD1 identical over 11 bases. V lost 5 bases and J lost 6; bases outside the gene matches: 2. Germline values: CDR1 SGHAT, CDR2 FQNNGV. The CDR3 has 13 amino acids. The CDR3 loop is CASSRDRGNGYTF. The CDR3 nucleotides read TGTGCCAGCAGCCGGGACAGGGGGAATGGCTACACCTTC.

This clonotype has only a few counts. CDR3 nucleotides: TGTGCCAGCAGTTTCGGTCCGGAGAATTCACCCCTCCACTTT. Amino acid sequence: CASSFGPENSPLHF. The chain is built from TRBV12-3 or TRBV12-4 and TRBJ1-6; D uncertain. Between the trimmed V and J ends, which lost 3 bases and 7 bases, there was a span of 10 bases. The CDR3 contains 14 residues.

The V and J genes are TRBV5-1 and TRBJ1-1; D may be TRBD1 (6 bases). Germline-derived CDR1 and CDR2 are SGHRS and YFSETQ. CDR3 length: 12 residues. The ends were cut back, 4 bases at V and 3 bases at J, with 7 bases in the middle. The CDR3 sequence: CASSTGYTEAFF. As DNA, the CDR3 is TGCGCCAGCAGCACAGGGTACACTGAAGCTTTCTTT.

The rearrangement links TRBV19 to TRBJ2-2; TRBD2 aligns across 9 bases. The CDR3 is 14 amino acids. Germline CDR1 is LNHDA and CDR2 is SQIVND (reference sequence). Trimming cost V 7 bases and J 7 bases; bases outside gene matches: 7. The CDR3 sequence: CASNSGRRGGELFF. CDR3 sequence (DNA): TGTGCCAGTAATAGCGGGAGAAGAGGCGGGGAGCTGTTTTTT.

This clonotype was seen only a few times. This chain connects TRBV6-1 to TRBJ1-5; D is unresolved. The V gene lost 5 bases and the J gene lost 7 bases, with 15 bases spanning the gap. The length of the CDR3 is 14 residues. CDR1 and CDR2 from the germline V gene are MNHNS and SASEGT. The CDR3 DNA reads TGTGCCAGCAGTCGGGTGGAGGGCGGCCAGCCCCAGCATTTT. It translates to CASSRVEGGQPQHF.

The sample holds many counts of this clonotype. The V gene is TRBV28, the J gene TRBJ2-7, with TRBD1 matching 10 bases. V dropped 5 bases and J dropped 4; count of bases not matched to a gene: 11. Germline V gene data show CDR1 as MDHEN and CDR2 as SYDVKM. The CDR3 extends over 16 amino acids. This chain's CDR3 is CASSTLTGGGWYEQYF. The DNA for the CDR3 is TGTGCCAGCAGTACCTTGACAGGGGGCGGGTGGTACGAGCAGTACTTC. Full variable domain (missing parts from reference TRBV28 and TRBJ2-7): DVKVTQSSRYLVKRTGEKVFLECVQDMDHENMFWYRQDPGLGLRLIYFSYDVKMKEKGDIPEGYSVSREKKERFSLILESASTNQTSMYLCASSTLTGGGWYEQYFGPGTRLTVT.